This TCR beta chain came from a study of T cells after yellow fever vaccination. Study summary: Fractions of limited cellularity were prepared by means of SMART-Seq v4 Ultra Low Input. Overall study results and limits: Reappearing after the booster were most of the clones from primary vaccination (about 95% CD4, about 87% CD8). Weaker, the secondary response had a peak occurring faster, on day 5 versus 15.

Conversion of TCR transcripts into cDNA relied on 5'RACE template switching, which added a universal primer site and UMIs. TCRdb reprocessed the 5' RACE reads via MiXCR and lists one record per CDR3 protein. The sample records roughly 170,000 distinct CDR3 sequences, roughly 6.2% being singletons. Germline values: CDR1 SGHVS, CDR2 FQNEAQ. The V end lost 5 bases, the J end lost 5 bases, and 18 bases lay between the germline ends. This CDR3 has 16 amino acids. This clonotype was observed a few times. Its matching antigen is unknown. The input for sequencing was CD4+ T cells sorted from PBMCs, taken on the day of the first yellow fever vaccination. The rearrangement joins TRBV7-8 to TRBJ2-2, with a tentative D call TRBD2 (7 bases). This receptor was taken from a man between 18 and 35 years old who received the YFV17D yellow fever vaccine. CDR3 in DNA: TGTGCCAGCAGCCGGTGGGGGGGGCAACGAACCGGGGAGCTGTTTTTT. It codes for CASSRWGGQRTGELFF.